The 19 T cell receptor beta chains below come from one sample, sequenced in a study of technical replicates of blood from a few donors. Produced via immunoSEQ multiplex PCR; TCRdb's table is partial and in-frame only. The sample lists about 81,000 clones, 81% seen once, with 3.5% to 4% in the top ten. Sequenced input: PBMCs. Receptors were obtained from a human donor in good health. Some clones in this sample may be carry-over from other donors' samples.

This sequence joins TRBV7-9 and TRBJ2-1; D possibly corresponds to TRBD2 (7 bases). Germline CDR1 and CDR2: SEHNR and FQNEAQ (reference sequence). CDR3 size: 18 residues. The CDR3 loop is CAADPEGGRAFRYNEQFF. CDR3 bases: TGTGCAGCGGACCCCGAGGGGGGGAGGGCCTTTCGCTACAATGAGCAGTTCTTC.

V is TRBV5-1 and J is TRBJ1-2; D unclear. Germline CDR1 is SGHRS and CDR2 is YFSETQ. The CDR3 covers 14 residues. V was cut by 0 bases and J by 4 bases, with 10 bases left in between. The CDR3 coding sequence is TGCGCCAGCAGCTTGGATCACAGCCCCTATGGCTACACCTTC. Protein product: CASSLDHSPYGYTF.

This clone has a handful of counts. This chain connects TRBV13 to TRBJ2-3, with TRBD2 matching 15 bases. The CDR3 consists of 20 residues. The germline CDR1 and CDR2 sequences are PRHDT and FYEKMQ (reference sequence). V dropped 2 bases and J dropped 6; count of bases not matched to a gene: 15. In DNA form, the CDR3 reads TGTGCCAGCAGCTTAATTTCAATGGGGACTAGCGGGGGGTCAGCCGATACGCAGTATTTT. This sequence encodes CASSLISMGTSGGSADTQYF.

The CDR3 DNA sequence: TGTGCCAGCCGGACTAGCGGGGACACCGGGGAGCTGTTTTTT. Translating it yields CASRTSGDTGELFF. The rearrangement links TRBV7-7 to TRBJ2-2; 12 bases are shared with TRBD2. Germline values: CDR1 SSHAT, CDR2 FNYEAQ (reference sequence). Germline trimming cut 8 bases from V and 3 bases from J; bases unmatched to any gene: 1. The CDR3 loop spans 14 amino acids.

V usage is TRBV30 and J usage is TRBJ2-1; a weak D match, TRBD1 (6 bases). Germline assignment: CDR1 GTSNPN and CDR2 SVGIG (reference sequence). V gave up 4 bases and J gave up 3 bases, with 13 bases separating them. The CDR3 loop spans 14 amino acids. The CDR3 DNA follows: TGTGCCTGGAAGGTGGGGGCGATCTACAATGAGCAGTTCTTC. Its protein product is CAWKVGAIYNEQFF.

The chain recombines TRBV2 with TRBJ2-1; 8 positions match TRBD2. Germline values: CDR1 SNHLY, CDR2 FYNNEI. The J segment lost 8 bases and the V segment lost 1 base, leaving 7 bases of the junction unmatched. The CDR3 is 15 residues long. CDR3 loop: CASSEVGGLGDEQFF. Here the CDR3 DNA reads TGTGCCAGCAGTGAAGTAGGGGGACTAGGCGATGAGCAGTTCTTC.

The chain employs TRBV7-8 and TRBJ2-7; 11 nucleotides line up with TRBD2. The CDR3 sequence is 14 residues long. In germline, CDR1 is SGHVS, CDR2 FQNEAQ. V was clipped by 5 bases and J by 2 bases; unmatched bases: 2. The CDR3 protein is CASSKLAGAYEQYF. The DNA of the CDR3 is TGTGCCAGCAGCAAACTAGCGGGAGCCTACGAGCAGTACTTC.

The chain recombines TRBV5-4 with TRBJ2-5, with no clear D. The CDR3 length is 13 residues. With 3 bases removed from V and 5 bases from J, the gap between germline ends came to 11 bases. Germline CDR1 SGHNT, CDR2 YYREEE (reference sequence). The CDR3 bases are TGTGCCAGCAGCTCCGGTGACTTCGAGACCCAGTACTTC. This codes for CASSSGDFETQYF.

The V call is TRBV5-4, the J call TRBJ2-2; no definite D call. Trimming shortened V by 4 bases and J by 2 bases, and 9 bases separated the two germline ends. This CDR3 has 14 residues. The germline gives CDR1 SGHNT, CDR2 YYREEE (reference sequence). Here the CDR3 reads CASSPRGNTGELFF. CDR3 coding DNA: TGTGCCAGCAGCCCCCGTGGCAACACCGGGGAGCTGTTTTTT.

V is TRBV27 and J is TRBJ1-2, with D possibly being TRBD1 (6 bases). Trimming stripped 6 bases from V and 10 bases from J, with 18 bases between. This CDR3 spans 13 amino acids. Germline values: CDR1 MNHEY, CDR2 SMNVEV (reference sequence). This chain's CDR3 is CASRFLPEGDYTF. The DNA for the CDR3 is TGTGCCAGCAGATTTTTGCCCGAGGGGGACTACACCTTC.

This clone was found a few times. The genes are TRBV30 and TRBJ1-1; 7 bases match TRBD1. The CDR3 is 13 amino acids. The V gene end was trimmed by 0 bases and the J gene end by 11 bases; junction bases not matched to a gene: 9. Per germline, CDR1 GTSNPN and CDR2 SVGIG (reference sequence). The CDR3, as DNA: TGTGCCTGGAGTGTAAGGGGGCCTAGAGGGGCTTTCTTT. Protein product: CAWSVRGPRGAFF.

This clone was recorded only once. The chain recombines TRBV7-3 with TRBJ2-6; the match to TRBD1 covers 8 bases. The germline V gene encodes CDR1 SGHTA and CDR2 FQGTGA. The V gene end was trimmed by 2 bases and the J gene end by 2 bases; junction bases not matched to a gene: 5. The CDR3 is made up of 17 amino acids. The CDR3 nucleotides are TGTGCCAGCAGCTTACAGCAGGGACAGGCTGGGGCCAACGTCCTGACTTTC. It is translated as CASSLQQGQAGANVLTF.

CDR3 coding DNA: TGCGCCAGCAGCCAAGATGTGGGGGGAGTAGCCTACGAGCAGTACTTC. Its protein product is CASSQDVGGVAYEQYF. The gene calls are TRBV4-3 and TRBJ2-7; D might be TRBD2 (6 bases). Germline V gene lookup returns CDR1 LGHNA and CDR2 YSLEER. Trimming shortened V by 0 bases and J by 2 bases, and 14 bases separated the two germline ends. CDR3 length: 16 residues.

The chain employs TRBV10-2 and TRBJ2-7; 12 positions agree with TRBD2. J was trimmed by 7 bases and V by 8 bases; bases with no gene match: 12. The CDR3 has 15 amino acids. Germline V gene lookup returns CDR1 WSHSY and CDR2 SAAADI. CDR3 sequence (DNA): TGCGCCAGCCAGTCCTCTAGCGGGAGGGGAAGGGAGCAGTACTTC. As protein: CASQSSSGRGREQYF.

The chain has TRBV4-1 and TRBJ2-3; 7 bases match TRBD2. The CDR3 spans 15 residues. Trimming cost V 5 bases and J 2 bases; bases outside gene matches: 7. Per germline, CDR1 MGHRA and CDR2 YSYEKL. The CDR3 protein is CASSSGSGNTDTQYF. CDR3 in DNA: TGCGCCAGCAGCTCCGGGAGCGGGAACACAGATACGCAGTATTTT.

About this clone itself: Other DNA sequences from this sample encode an identical CDR3 as well. The chain couples TRBV30 to TRBJ2-5; TRBD2 agrees at 14 bases. V lost 1 base, J lost 5 bases, and 0 bases stayed unmatched. The CDR3 has 14 amino acids. CDR1 is GTSNPN and CDR2 is SVGIG in the germline V gene (reference sequence). CDR3 DNA sequence: TGTGCCTGGAGTGGACTAGCGGGAGGGGAGACCCAGTACTTC. This encodes CAWSGLAGGETQYF.

The chain recombines TRBV10-2 with TRBJ1-2, with D maybe TRBD1 (6 bases). There are 13 residues in the CDR3. Trimming took 3 bases from V and 5 from J, leaving 10 bases between them. Per germline, CDR1 WSHSY and CDR2 SAAADI. The CDR3 loop is CASSEGRGYGYTF. The CDR3 DNA sequence: TGCGCCAGCAGTGAAGGCAGGGGATATGGCTACACCTTC.

This chain connects TRBV6-5 to TRBJ2-3; D is possibly TRBD2 (5 bases). The length of the CDR3 is 14 residues. V lost 7 bases to trimming and J lost 2 bases, with 13 bases between them. Germline V gene data show CDR1 as MNHEY and CDR2 as SVGAGI. DNA of the CDR3: TGTGCCAGCAAGTCCGGGGTCTCCACAGATACGCAGTATTTT. This translates into CASKSGVSTDTQYF.

The chain employs TRBV6-1 and TRBJ2-3; maybe TRBD1 (9 bases). The V end lost 4 bases, the J end lost 5 bases, and 28 bases lay between the germline ends. Germline V gene lookup returns CDR1 MNHNS and CDR2 SASEGT. The CDR3 runs 19 residues. The CDR3 protein is CASSVTTGGLAGGQDTQYF. The DNA for the CDR3 is TGTGCCAGCAGTGTAACTACAGGGGGCTTGGCGGGAGGTCAAGATACGCAGTATTTT.